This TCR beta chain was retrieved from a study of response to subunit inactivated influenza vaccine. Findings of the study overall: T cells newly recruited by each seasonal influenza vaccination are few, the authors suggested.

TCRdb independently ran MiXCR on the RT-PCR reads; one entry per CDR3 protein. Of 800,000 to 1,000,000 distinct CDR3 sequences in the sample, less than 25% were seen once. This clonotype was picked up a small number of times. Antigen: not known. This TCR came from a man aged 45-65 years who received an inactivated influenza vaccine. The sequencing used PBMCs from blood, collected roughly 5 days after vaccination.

This chain's CDR3 is CASSYKGGNNEQFF. CDR3 in DNA: TGTGCCAGCAGTTACAAAGGCGGTAACAATGAGCAGTTCTTC. The V gene is TRBV6-5, the J gene TRBJ2-1; D is unresolved. CDR3 length: 14 amino acids. CDR1 is MNHEY, CDR2 SVGAGI, per germline. The V end lost 2 bases, the J end lost 5 bases, and 10 bases lay between the germline ends.